This TCR beta chain was identified in a study of shared clonotypes between healthy human individuals. Points from the study as a whole: Sorted-subset samples were not fully sequenced, rarefaction indicated.

Using approximately 190 ng DNA, about 30,000 T cell genomes, the sorted-subset replicate PCRs were run. As originally analysed: Junction-only sequences produced by ImmunoSEQ had no quality scores, so filtering differed. Here immunoSEQ multiplex PCR was the method, and the copy in TCRdb shows in-frame clones only, minus some. Clone size and V and J calls were adopted from that table, with D and trimming inferred from the DNA. Among around 1.9 million clones listed, roughly 95% were seen once. Naive CD8 populations comprised CD45RO-negative cells positively selected for CCR7, excluding terminally differentiated effector memory CD45RA+ cells. Donors were Caucasian adults residing in Nashville, Tennessee, USA. This CDR3 spans 15 amino acids. Germline lookup yields CDR1 SEHNR and CDR2 FQNEAQ (reference sequence). V lost 6 bases to trimming and J lost 6 bases, with 18 bases between them. In the case of this clone: What it recognizes is unknown.

Input material: naive CD8+ T cells from PBMCs. The chain employs TRBV7-9 and TRBJ2-1; tentatively, D is TRBD1 or TRBD2 (5 bases each). The origin of this receptor is a man aged 18 to 29 in good health. Some clones in this sample may be carry-over from other donors' samples. CDR3 bases: TGTGCCAGCAGGGGTTGGTGGACACTAGGCAATGAGCAGTTCTTC. Translated: CASRGWWTLGNEQFF.